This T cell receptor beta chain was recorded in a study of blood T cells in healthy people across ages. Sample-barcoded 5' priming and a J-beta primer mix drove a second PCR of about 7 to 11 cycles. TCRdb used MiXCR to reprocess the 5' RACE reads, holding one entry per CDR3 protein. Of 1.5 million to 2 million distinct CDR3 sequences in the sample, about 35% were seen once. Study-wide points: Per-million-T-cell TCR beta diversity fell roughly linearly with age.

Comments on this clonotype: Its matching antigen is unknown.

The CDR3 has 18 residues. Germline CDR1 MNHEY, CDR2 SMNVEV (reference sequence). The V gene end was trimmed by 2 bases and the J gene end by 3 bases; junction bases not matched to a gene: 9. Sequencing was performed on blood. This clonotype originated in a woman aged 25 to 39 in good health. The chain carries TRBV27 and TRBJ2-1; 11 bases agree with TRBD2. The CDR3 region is CASSLPALAGGFYNEQFF. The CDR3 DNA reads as TGTGCCAGCAGTTTACCCGCCCTAGCGGGAGGTTTCTACAATGAGCAGTTCTTC.